Listed below are T cell receptor beta chains from one sample, sequenced in a study of cytomegalovirus exposure and HLA in healthy donors. Generated by immunoSEQ multiplex PCR, the TCRdb table keeps only in-frame clones and is missing some. Found here are 150,000 to 200,000 clones, roughly 85% of them singletons; the top ten hold about 1.7%. Sequencing was performed on PBMCs. These receptors originate from a woman younger than 30 in good health and CMV-seronegative. Both conserved end residues are part of each CDR3. A D gene is named only where the DNA matches it firmly. Only some rows state a clone size, as once, few, many or a class for expanded clones.

j_gene | d_gene | abundance | v_gene | CDR3nt | CDR3aa
TRBJ1-4 | NA | few | TRBV6-6 | TGTGCCAGCACCAACGGTGGCGGAAAACTGTTTTTT | CASTNGGGKLFF
TRBJ2-7 | NA | NA | TRBV7-8 | TGTGCCAGCAGCTTAGACAGGGAGGGCGAGCAGTACTTC | CASSLDREGEQYF
TRBJ1-2 | NA | NA | TRBV27 | TGTGCCAGCAGTTTTGGCAGGGAGGACTATGGCTACACCTTC | CASSFGREDYGYTF
TRBJ1-1 | NA | few | TRBV6-5 | TGTGCCAGCAGCAAGCCCCAGGGTTATAACACTGAAGCTTTCTTT | CASSKPQGYNTEAFF
TRBJ2-1 | TRBD2 | NA | TRBV28 | TGTGCCAGCAGTTCCGGACTAGCGGGAGGAATATACAATGAGCAGTTCTTC | CASSSGLAGGIYNEQFF
TRBJ2-1 | NA | NA | TRBV11-3 | TGTGCCAGCAGCTTAAGAAGCGGCTACAATGAGCAGTTCTTC | CASSLRSGYNEQFF
TRBJ2-1 | TRBD2 | NA | TRBV6-5 | TGTGCCAGCAGACCGGGACTAGCGACCTACAATGAGCAGTTCTTC | CASRPGLATYNEQFF
TRBJ2-2 | TRBD2 | NA | TRBV28 | TGTGCCAGCAGTCCCCGGGGGGGCAGGGTTATAACCGGGGAGCTGTTTTTT | CASSPRGGRVITGELFF
TRBJ2-1 | TRBD2 | NA | TRBV11-3 | TGTGCCAGCAGTGTAGGACTAGGGTACAATGAGCAGTTCTTC | CASSVGLGYNEQFF
TRBJ2-3 | NA | NA | TRBV7-9 | TGTTCCAGCAGCCTTGGAAGGACTAGCACAGATACGCAGTATTTT | CSSSLGRTSTDTQYF
TRBJ2-3 | NA | NA | TRBV29-1 | TGCAGCGTAGGGGGTTACACAGATACGCAGTATTTT | CSVGGYTDTQYF
TRBJ2-7 | NA | few | TRBV7-9 | TGTGCCAGCAGCATCCGACAGGAGGTCGAGCAGTACTTC | CASSIRQEVEQYF
TRBJ1-3 | NA | few | TRBV2 | TGTGCCAGCGGACTTTTCTCTGGAAACACCATATATTTT | CASGLFSGNTIYF
TRBJ2-1 | TRBD2 | once | TRBV7-2 | TGTGCCAGCAGCTTCCGACTAGCGGGAGAAAACAATGAGCAGTTCTTC | CASSFRLAGENNEQFF